The 13 T cell receptor beta chains presented below share a single source sample, sequenced in a study of T cells in localized non-small cell lung cancer. Data came from immunoSEQ multiplex PCR; TCRdb stores just in-frame clones and leaves some out. The table has some 22,000 clones, 70% to 90% seen once. The specimen comprised PBMCs, sampled before any cancer treatment. The receptors derive from a man aged 40 to 75 with stage II lung adenocarcinoma.

J is TRBJ1-3 and V is TRBV18; D gene ambiguous. The CDR3 is 15 amino acids. Trimming stripped 2 bases from V and 4 bases from J, with 12 bases between. The germline V gene has CDR1 KGHSH and CDR2 LQKENI. As DNA, the CDR3 is TGTGCCAGCTCACCAAGCAGCGGGAACGGAAACACCATATATTTT. Protein: CASSPSSGNGNTIYF.

The chain carries TRBV19 and TRBJ1-5; TRBD1 is a possible D gene (6 bases). Germline V gene data show CDR1 as LNHDA and CDR2 as SQIVND (reference sequence). The germline V and J ends were trimmed by 3 bases and 7 bases, with 13 bases remaining between them. CDR3 length: 14 residues. The CDR3 DNA is TGTGCCAGTAGTATGTCAGGGGTCAGGCAGCCCCAGCATTTT. Translating gives CASSMSGVRQPQHF.

V gene TRBV18 combines with J gene TRBJ1-3, with 9 nucleotides matching TRBD1. V shed 2 bases, J shed 2 bases, and the junction held 7 bases outside the gene matches. The CDR3 loop spans 17 amino acids. Germline CDR1 and CDR2: KGHSH and LQKENI. The DNA of the CDR3 is TGTGCCAGCTCACCATCTAACTACAGGGGGCCTGGAAACACCATATATTTT. Its protein product is CASSPSNYRGPGNTIYF. Full variable domain (outside the CDR3, taken from reference TRBV18 and TRBJ1-3): NAGVMQNPRHLVRRRGQEARLRCSPMKGHSHVYWYRQLPEEGLKFMVYLQKENIIDESGMPKERFSAEFPKEGPSILRIQQVVRGDSAAYFCASSPSNYRGPGNTIYFGEGSWLTVV.

The chain uses TRBV29-1 and TRBJ2-5; 9 bases match TRBD2. After removal of 7 bases from V and 5 bases from J, the junction contained 8 bases not matched to a gene. In germline, CDR1 is SQVTM, CDR2 ANQGSEA. The CDR3 has 13 residues. CDR3 in amino acids: CSAGFAGGETQYF. DNA for the CDR3: TGCAGCGCCGGCTTCGCGGGGGGGGAGACCCAGTACTTC.

The gene calls are TRBV5-6 and TRBJ1-2; TRBD1 is a possible D gene (5 bases). CDR3 length: 13 amino acids. Trimming pared 3 bases from V and 4 bases from J, leaving 10 bases between. Germline V gene lookup returns CDR1 SGHDT and CDR2 YYEEEE. This CDR3 is CASSSQGGYGYTF. For the CDR3, the DNA is TGTGCCAGCAGCTCCCAGGGTGGCTATGGCTACACCTTC.

This clone has a single count. The CDR3 does not close with the conserved phenylalanine or tryptophan, likely indicating a read error. The DNA is omitted, as the CDR3 cannot be located on it reliably, and the CDR3 follows TCRdb's listing. This chain links TRBV3-2 with TRBJ1-6. TRBV3-2 is termed a pseudogene. The CDR3 extends over 9 residues, inclusive of both ends. CDR3: CASSPPGPS.

J is TRBJ1-3 and V is TRBV6-6, with D perhaps matching TRBD1 (5 bases). V lost 7 bases and J 0 bases, leaving 13 bases between the germline ends. The CDR3 length is 15 residues. Germline V gene data show CDR1 as MNHNY and CDR2 as SVGAGI (reference sequence). For the CDR3, the DNA is TGTGCCAGCACCCTTCAAGGGGACTCTGGAAACACCATATATTTT. It encodes CASTLQGDSGNTIYF.

The gene calls are TRBV11-2 and TRBJ1-6, with D unresolved. V was pared by 7 bases and J by 6 bases, with 10 bases between. In germline, CDR1 is SGHAT, CDR2 FQNNGV. The CDR3 has 13 amino acids. The CDR3 DNA reads TGTGCCAGCATTTCTCACCCTAATTCACCCCTCCACTTT. Translated, it gives CASISHPNSPLHF.

V and J are TRBV15 and TRBJ2-2, with TRBD1 matching over 10 bases. Germline V gene sequence: CDR1 LNHNV, CDR2 YYDKDF (reference sequence). The CDR3 contains 16 residues. The ends lost 1 base at V and 3 bases at J; junction bases unmatched: 2. This CDR3 is CATSRGGTGDTGELFF. DNA for the CDR3: TGTGCCACCAGCAGAGGAGGGACAGGGGACACCGGGGAGCTGTTTTTT.

This chain connects TRBV27 to TRBJ1-2, with 8 bases lining up with TRBD1. Losses at the gene ends were 6 bases for V and 2 bases for J; bases not matched to a gene: 14. The V gene's germline CDR1 is MNHEY and CDR2 SMNVEV (reference sequence). This CDR3 spans 17 amino acids. The CDR3 DNA follows: TGTGCCAGCAGCCCAGACCCCCGGACAGGGAGAAACTATGGCTACACCTTC. This sequence encodes CASSPDPRTGRNYGYTF.

The chain is built from TRBV7-6 and TRBJ1-1, with a possible D match to TRBD1 (5 bases). CDR3 size: 17 residues. The germline CDR1 and CDR2 sequences are SGHVS and FNYEAQ. V was clipped by 5 bases and J by 1 base, with 20 bases between them. The CDR3 protein is CASSPKRQGSSNTEAFF. The CDR3 nucleotides are TGTGCCAGCAGCCCCAAGAGGCAGGGAAGCTCGAACACTGAAGCTTTCTTT.

The chain joins TRBV14 to TRBJ2-2; unclear D gene. Germline V gene data show CDR1 as SGHDN and CDR2 as FVKESK. Trimming took 4 bases from V and 4 from J, leaving 10 bases between them. The CDR3 spans 14 residues. CDR3: CASSRLDFTGELFF. The CDR3 bases are TGTGCCAGCAGCCGCCTGGATTTCACCGGGGAGCTGTTTTTT.

This sequence joins TRBV27 and TRBJ2-2, with D unclear. The CDR3 has 13 residues. The V end was cut by 9 bases, the J end by 0 bases, with 8 bases between. Per germline, CDR1 MNHEY and CDR2 SMNVEV (reference sequence). CDR3 in DNA: TGTGCCAGTCGACTGGCGAACACCGGGGAGCTGTTTTTT. This gives the protein CASRLANTGELFF.